This T cell receptor (beta chain) was profiled in a study of OX40 agonist ivuxolimab in advanced cancers. Study at large: Partial responses occurred in three patients (one hepatocellular carcinoma, two cutaneous melanoma). Regarding the study as a whole: What antigens the expanded peripheral T cells recognized was never established. Averaged across samples, CD8+ T cells carried more expanded clones than CD4+ did.

Here immunoSEQ multiplex PCR was the method, and the copy in TCRdb shows in-frame clones only, minus some. The table records more than 60,000 clones, roughly nine tenths of them present only once. V was cut by 5 bases and J by 4 bases, with 15 bases left in between. The CDR3 contains 14 residues. Looked up from germline, CDR1 is SGHNT and CDR2 is YYREEE (reference sequence). This clone was counted once. Its antigen remains unidentified. Blood draws occurred at baseline, cycle 4 day 1, and cycle 7 day 1. This chain connects TRBV5-4 to TRBJ1-2; maybe TRBD1 (5 bases). This receptor was identified in an adult with an advanced solid tumor such as melanoma, head and neck, liver or kidney cancer. The sample here was CD4+ or CD8+ T cells sorted from blood, taken in a trial of the OX40 agonist ivuxolimab. CDR3 residues: CASRTGTDSYGYTF. DNA of the CDR3: TGTGCCAGCAGGACCGGGACGGATTCCTATGGCTACACCTTC. Filled out from reference TRBV5-4 and TRBJ1-2, the complete variable domain reads ETGVTQSPTHLIKTRGQQVTLRCSSQSGHNTVSWYQQALGQGPQFIFQYYREEENGRGNFPPRFSGLQFPNYSSELNVNALELDDSALYLCASRTGTDSYGYTFGSGTRLTVV.